This T cell receptor (beta chain) came from a study of patients and donors after allogeneic stem cell transplantation. With 2 bases removed from V and 1 base from J, the gap between germline ends came to 6 bases. The CDR3 sequence is 14 residues long. Germline values: CDR1 MNHNY, CDR2 SVGAGI (reference sequence). TCRdb ran MiXCR on the RT-PCR reads and lists one entry per CDR3 protein. The sample records over 150,000 distinct CDR3 sequences, around 30% being singletons. Sequencing was carried out using blood, either unsorted or a sorted T cell fraction (not recorded which). The TCR sequence derives from a human donor who was either an allogeneic HSCT recipient or a stem cell or donor lymphocyte infusion donor (not recorded which). It is not recorded whose cells these are; they may come from a transplant donor. This chain connects TRBV6-6 to TRBJ1-5; tentative D call: TRBD1 (5 bases). Here the CDR3 DNA reads TGTGCCAGCAGTTACGACAGAAGCAATCAGCCCCAGCATTTT. Translation: CASSYDRSNQPQHF.